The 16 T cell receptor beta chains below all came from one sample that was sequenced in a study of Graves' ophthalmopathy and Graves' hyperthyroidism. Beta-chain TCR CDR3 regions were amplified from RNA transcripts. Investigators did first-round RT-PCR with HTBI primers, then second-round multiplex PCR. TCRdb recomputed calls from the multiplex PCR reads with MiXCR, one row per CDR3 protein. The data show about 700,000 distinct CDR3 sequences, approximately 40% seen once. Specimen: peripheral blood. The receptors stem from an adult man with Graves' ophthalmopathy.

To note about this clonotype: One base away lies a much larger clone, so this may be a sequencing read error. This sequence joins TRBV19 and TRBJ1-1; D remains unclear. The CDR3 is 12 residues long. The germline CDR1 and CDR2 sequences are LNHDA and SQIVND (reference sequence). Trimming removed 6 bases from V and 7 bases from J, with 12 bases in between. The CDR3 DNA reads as TGTGCCAGTAGCACCGGACCTTATGAAGCTTTCTTT. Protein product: CASSTGPYEAFF.

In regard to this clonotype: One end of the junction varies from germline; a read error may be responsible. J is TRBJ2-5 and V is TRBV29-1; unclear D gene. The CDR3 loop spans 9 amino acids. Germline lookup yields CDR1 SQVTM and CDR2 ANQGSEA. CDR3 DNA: TGCAGCGTTGAAGACCCCCTGTTCTTC. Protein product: CSVEDPLFF.

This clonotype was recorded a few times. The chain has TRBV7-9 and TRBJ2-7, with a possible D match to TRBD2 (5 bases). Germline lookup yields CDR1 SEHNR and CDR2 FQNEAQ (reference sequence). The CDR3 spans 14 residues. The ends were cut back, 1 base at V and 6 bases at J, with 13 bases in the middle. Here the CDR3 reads CASSLELGVREQYF. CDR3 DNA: TGTGCCAGCAGCTTAGAATTGGGAGTACGCGAGCAGTACTTC.

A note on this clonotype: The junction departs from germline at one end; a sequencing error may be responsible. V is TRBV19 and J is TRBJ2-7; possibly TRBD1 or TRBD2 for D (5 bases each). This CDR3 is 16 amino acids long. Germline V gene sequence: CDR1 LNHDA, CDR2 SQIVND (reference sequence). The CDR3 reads CTSSPGTDLSSYEQYF. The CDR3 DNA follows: TGTACCAGTAGTCCCGGGACCGATTTGAGCTCCTACGAGCAGTACTTC.

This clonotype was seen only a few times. In DNA, the CDR3 is TGTGCCAGCAGCCGACCGGGGCCATCTTTCACTGAAGCTTTCTTT. Its translation: CASSRPGPSFTEAFF. The genes are TRBV2 and TRBJ1-1; maybe TRBD1 (5 bases). V lost 6 bases, J lost 4 bases, and 18 bases lay in between. The CDR3 loop spans 15 amino acids. CDR1 SNHLY and CDR2 FYNNEI come from the germline V gene.

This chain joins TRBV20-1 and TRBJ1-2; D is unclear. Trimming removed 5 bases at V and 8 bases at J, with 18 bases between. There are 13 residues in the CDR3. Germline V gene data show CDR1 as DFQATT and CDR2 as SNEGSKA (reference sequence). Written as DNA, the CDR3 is TGCAGTGCTCCCGCGGACTATGGGGAAGGCTACACCTTC. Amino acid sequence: CSAPADYGEGYTF.

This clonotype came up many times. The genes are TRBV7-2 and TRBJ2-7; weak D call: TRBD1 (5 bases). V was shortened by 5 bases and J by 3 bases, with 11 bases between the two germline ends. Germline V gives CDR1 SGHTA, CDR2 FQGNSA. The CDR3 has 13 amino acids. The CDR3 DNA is TGTGCCAGCAGCCGCGCCGACAGCTACGAGCAGTACTTC. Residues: CASSRADSYEQYF.

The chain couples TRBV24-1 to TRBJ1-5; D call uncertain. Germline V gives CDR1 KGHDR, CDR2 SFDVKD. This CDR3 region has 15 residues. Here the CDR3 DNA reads TGTGTCAGCAGTGACCCAGACGGCCGTGGTCGGCCCCAGCATTTT. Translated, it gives CVSSDPDGRGRPQHF.

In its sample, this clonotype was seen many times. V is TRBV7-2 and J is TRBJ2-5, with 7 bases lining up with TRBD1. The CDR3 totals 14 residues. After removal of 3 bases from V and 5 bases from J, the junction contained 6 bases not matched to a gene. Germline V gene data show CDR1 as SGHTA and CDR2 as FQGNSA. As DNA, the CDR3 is TGTGCCAGCAGCTTTAACAGGGGTGCGGAGACCCAGTACTTC. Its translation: CASSFNRGAETQYF.

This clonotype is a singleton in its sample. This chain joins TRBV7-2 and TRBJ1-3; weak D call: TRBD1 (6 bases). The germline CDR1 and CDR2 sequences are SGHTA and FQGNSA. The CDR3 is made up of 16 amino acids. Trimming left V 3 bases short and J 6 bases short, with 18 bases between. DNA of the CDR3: TGTGCCAGCAGCTTTTCACAGGGCCGCCTTTCAAACACCATATATTTT. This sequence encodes CASSFSQGRLSNTIYF.

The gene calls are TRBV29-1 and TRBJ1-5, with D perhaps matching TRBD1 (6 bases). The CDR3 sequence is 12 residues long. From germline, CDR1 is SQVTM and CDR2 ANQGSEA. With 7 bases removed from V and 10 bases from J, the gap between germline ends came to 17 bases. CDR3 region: CSADATGSPQHF. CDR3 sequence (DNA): TGCAGCGCCGACGCGACAGGTTCACCCCAGCATTTT. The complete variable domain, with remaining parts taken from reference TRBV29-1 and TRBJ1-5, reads SAVISQKPSRDICQRGTSLTIQCQVDSQVTMMFWYRQQPGQSLTLIATANQGSEATYESGFVIDKFPISRPNLTFSTLTVSNMSPEDSSIYLCSADATGSPQHFGDGTRLSIL.

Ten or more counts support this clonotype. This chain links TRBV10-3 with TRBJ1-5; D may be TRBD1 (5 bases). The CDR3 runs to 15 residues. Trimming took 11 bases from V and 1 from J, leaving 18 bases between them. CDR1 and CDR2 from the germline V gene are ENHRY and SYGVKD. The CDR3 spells CAGQGVAISNQPQHF. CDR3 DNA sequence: TGTGCCGGCCAGGGAGTGGCAATAAGCAATCAGCCCCAGCATTTT.

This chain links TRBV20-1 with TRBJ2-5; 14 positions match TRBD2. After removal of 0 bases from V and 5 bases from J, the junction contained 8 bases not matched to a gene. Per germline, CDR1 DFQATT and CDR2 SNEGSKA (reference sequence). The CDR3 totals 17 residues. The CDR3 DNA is TGCAGTGCTAGAGATTCCCGGACTAGCGGGGGGTGGGAGACCCAGTACTTC. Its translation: CSARDSRTSGGWETQYF.

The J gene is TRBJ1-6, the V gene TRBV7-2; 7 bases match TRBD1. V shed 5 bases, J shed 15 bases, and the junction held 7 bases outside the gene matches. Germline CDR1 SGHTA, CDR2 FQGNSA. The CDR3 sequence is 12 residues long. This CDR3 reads CASSHDRARLHF. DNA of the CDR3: TGTGCCAGCAGCCATGACAGGGCCCGCCTCCACTTT.

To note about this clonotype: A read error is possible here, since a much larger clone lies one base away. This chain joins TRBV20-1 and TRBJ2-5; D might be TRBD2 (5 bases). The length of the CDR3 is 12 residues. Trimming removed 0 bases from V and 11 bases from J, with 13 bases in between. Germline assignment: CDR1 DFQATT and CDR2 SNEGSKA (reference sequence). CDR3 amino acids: CSARDWARGQYF. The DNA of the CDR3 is TGCAGTGCTAGAGATTGGGCACGCGGGCAGTACTTC.

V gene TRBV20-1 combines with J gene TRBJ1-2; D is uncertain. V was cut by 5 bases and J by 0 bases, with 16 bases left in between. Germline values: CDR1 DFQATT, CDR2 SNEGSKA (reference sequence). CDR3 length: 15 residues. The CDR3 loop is CSASRLSPANYGYTF. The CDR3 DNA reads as TGCAGTGCTTCCCGATTGTCCCCAGCTAACTATGGCTACACCTTC.